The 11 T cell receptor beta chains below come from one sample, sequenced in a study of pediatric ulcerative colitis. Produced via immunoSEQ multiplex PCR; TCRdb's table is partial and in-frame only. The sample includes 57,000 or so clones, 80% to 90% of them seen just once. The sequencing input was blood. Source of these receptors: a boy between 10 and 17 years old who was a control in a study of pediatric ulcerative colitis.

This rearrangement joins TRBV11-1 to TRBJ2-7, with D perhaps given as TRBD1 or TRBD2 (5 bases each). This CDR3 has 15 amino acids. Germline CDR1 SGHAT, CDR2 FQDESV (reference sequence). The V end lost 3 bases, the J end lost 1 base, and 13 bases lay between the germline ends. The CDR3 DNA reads TGTGCCAGCAGCTTCTTTCTCGGGACGTCCTACGAGCAGTACTTC. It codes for CASSFFLGTSYEQYF. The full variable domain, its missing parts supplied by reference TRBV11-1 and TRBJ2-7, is EAEVAQSPRYKITEKSQAVAFWCDPISGHATLYWYRQILGQGPELLVQFQDESVVDDSQLPKDRFSAERLKGVDSTLKIQPAELGDSAMYLCASSFFLGTSYEQYFGPGTRLTVT.

The CDR3: CASSLTGVNTGELFF. CDR3 in DNA: TGTGCCAGCAGCCTGACAGGAGTGAACACCGGGGAGCTGTTTTTT. J is TRBJ2-2 and V is TRBV11-2; D might be TRBD1 (6 bases). CDR1 and CDR2 from the germline V gene are SGHAT and FQNNGV. The CDR3 loop spans 15 amino acids. Between the trimmed V and J ends, which lost 5 bases and 1 base, there was a span of 11 bases.

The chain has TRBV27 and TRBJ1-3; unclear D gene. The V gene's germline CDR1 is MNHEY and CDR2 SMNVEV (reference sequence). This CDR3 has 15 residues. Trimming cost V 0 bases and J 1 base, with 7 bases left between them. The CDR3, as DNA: TGTGCCAGCAGTTTATCGAGGAGTTCTGGAAACACCATATATTTT. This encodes CASSLSRSSGNTIYF.

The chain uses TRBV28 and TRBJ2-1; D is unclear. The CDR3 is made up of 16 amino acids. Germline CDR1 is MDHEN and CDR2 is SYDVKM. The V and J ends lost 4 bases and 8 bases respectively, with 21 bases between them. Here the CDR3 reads CASSSNGPKLLDEQFF. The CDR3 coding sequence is TGTGCCAGCAGTTCGAACGGACCCAAATTGTTGGATGAGCAGTTCTTC.

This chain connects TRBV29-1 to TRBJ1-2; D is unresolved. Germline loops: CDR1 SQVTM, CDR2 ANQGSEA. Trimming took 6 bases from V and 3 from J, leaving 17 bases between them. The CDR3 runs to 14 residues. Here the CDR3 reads CSVPVRLDDYGYTF. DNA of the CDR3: TGCAGCGTCCCCGTCAGGTTGGATGACTATGGCTACACCTTC.

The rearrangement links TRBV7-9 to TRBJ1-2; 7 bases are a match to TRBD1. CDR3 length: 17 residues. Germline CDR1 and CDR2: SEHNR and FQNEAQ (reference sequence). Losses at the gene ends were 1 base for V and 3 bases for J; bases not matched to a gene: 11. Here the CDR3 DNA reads TGTGCCAGCAGCTTAGGGATAACAGGGGCGACCGACTATGGCTACACCTTC. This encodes CASSLGITGATDYGYTF.

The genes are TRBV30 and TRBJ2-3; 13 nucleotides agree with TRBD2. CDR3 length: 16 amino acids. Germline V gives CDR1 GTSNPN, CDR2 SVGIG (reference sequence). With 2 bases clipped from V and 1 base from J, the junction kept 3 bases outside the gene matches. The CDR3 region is CAWSSGLAGRTDTQYF. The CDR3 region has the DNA TGTGCCTGGAGTTCGGGACTAGCGGGGCGCACAGATACGCAGTATTTT.

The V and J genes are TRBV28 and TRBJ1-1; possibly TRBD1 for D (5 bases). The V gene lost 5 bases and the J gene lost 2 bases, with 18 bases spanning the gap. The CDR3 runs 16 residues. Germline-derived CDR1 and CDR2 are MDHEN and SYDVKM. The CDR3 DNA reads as TGTGCCAGCAGTAAGGGGAGGTGGCAGGGAAACACTGAAGCTTTCTTT. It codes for CASSKGRWQGNTEAFF. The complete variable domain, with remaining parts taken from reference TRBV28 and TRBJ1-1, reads DVKVTQSSRYLVKRTGEKVFLECVQDMDHENMFWYRQDPGLGLRLIYFSYDVKMKEKGDIPEGYSVSREKKERFSLILESASTNQTSMYLCASSKGRWQGNTEAFFGQGTRLTVV.

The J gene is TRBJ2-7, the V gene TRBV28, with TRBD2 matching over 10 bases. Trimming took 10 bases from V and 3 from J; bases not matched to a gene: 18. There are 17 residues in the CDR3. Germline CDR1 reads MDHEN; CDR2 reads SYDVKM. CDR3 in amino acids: CATQRPGLAFWVYEQYF. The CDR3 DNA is TGTGCCACCCAACGGCCGGGACTAGCGTTTTGGGTCTACGAGCAGTACTTC.

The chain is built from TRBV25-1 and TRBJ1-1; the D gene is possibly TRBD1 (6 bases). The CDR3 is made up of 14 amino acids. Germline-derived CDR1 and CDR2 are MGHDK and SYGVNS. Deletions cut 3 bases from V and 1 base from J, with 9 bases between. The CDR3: CASSDKQGNTEAFF. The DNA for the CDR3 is TGTGCCAGCAGTGATAAACAGGGGAACACTGAAGCTTTCTTT.

Here the CDR3 reads CASSFDRVLAFF. The CDR3 DNA reads as TGCGCCAGCAGCTTCGACAGGGTGTTGGCTTTCTTT. This chain links TRBV5-1 with TRBJ1-1; the match to TRBD1 covers 7 bases. Germline trimming cut 2 bases from V and 11 bases from J; bases unmatched to any gene: 6. The V gene's germline CDR1 is SGHRS and CDR2 YFSETQ. The CDR3 spans 12 residues.